This TCR beta chain was retrieved from a study of CD8 T cells in Susac syndrome. Looking at the study overall: The sequenced Susac syndrome patients included about six who had clinically active disease and under 10 who were in remission. Regarding the study as a whole: The authors acknowledged that their TCR sequencing and HLA analysis involved a relatively small number of individuals. CD4+ T cell repertoires in Susac syndrome exhibited no evidence of clonal expansion.

RNA, at about 0.45 to 1 ug, was reverse transcribed with random hexamers. Amplification of TCR beta CDR3 was carried out by immunoSEQ multiplex PCR, which covered 54 Vbeta and 13 Jbeta segments. One entry per CDR3 protein, called by TCRdb with MiXCR from the immunoSEQ multiplex PCR reads. The sample lists tens of thousands of distinct CDR3 sequences, roughly 94% occurring once. Germline CDR1 DFQATT, CDR2 SNEGSKA (reference sequence). The CDR3 consists of 15 residues. Losses at the gene ends were 0 bases for V and 2 bases for J; bases not matched to a gene: 6. As for this clonotype: The antigen remains undetermined.

The material sequenced was CD4+ T cells from PBMCs. The chain couples TRBV20-1 to TRBJ2-5; TRBD2 agrees at 7 bases. The clonotype was recovered from a human donor with Susac syndrome. The CDR3 region has the DNA TGCAGTGCTAGAGAGGGAGGGCCCAGGCAAGAGACCCAGTACTTC. Its protein product is CSAREGGPRQETQYF.